Each of the 17 T cell receptor beta chains below was sequenced from the same sample in a study of cytomegalovirus exposure and HLA in healthy donors. 60 Vbeta and 13 Jbeta primers were used in PCR. Repertoires were generated with immunoSEQ multiplex PCR, while TCRdb's copy carries only in-frame clones and drops some. The sample carries about 140,000 clones, roughly three quarters recorded once. Material: PBMCs. These receptor sequences come from a woman aged 45 to 65 in good health and CMV-seronegative.

V usage is TRBV7-6 and J usage is TRBJ2-5, with D possibly being TRBD1 (6 bases). Deletions cut 1 base from V and 5 bases from J, with 11 bases between. Germline values: CDR1 SGHVS, CDR2 FNYEAQ. CDR3 length: 14 residues. The CDR3 here is CASSLDGGGETQYF. The CDR3 bases are TGTGCCAGCAGCTTAGATGGGGGCGGGGAGACCCAGTACTTC.

This rearrangement joins TRBV7-3 to TRBJ2-2, with 7 bases lining up with TRBD2. V shed 5 bases, J shed 7 bases, and the junction held 13 bases outside the gene matches. CDR3 length equals 16 residues. Germline CDR1 SGHTA, CDR2 FQGTGA. CDR3 nucleotide sequence: TGTGCCAGCAGCCGGGGGACGGGGGGTGAAGTCGGGGAGCTGTTTTTT. This sequence encodes CASSRGTGGEVGELFF. The whole variable domain, filled in from reference TRBV7-3 and TRBJ2-2, reads GAGVSQTPSNKVTEKGKYVELRCDPISGHTALYWYRQSLGQGPEFLIYFQGTGAADDSGLPNDRFFAVRPEGSVSTLKIQRTERGDSAVYLCASSRGTGGEVGELFFGEGSRLTVL.

This chain uses TRBV27 with TRBJ2-1; 8 nucleotides agree with TRBD1. V trimming: 5 bases; J trimming: 5 bases; junction bases outside the gene matches: 5. The CDR3 is made up of 14 amino acids. Germline values: CDR1 MNHEY, CDR2 SMNVEV (reference sequence). This CDR3 reads CASSRQGFDNEQFF. The CDR3 region has the DNA TGTGCCAGCAGTAGACAGGGGTTCGACAATGAGCAGTTCTTC.

The J gene is TRBJ2-1, the V gene TRBV5-1, with TRBD2 identical over 10 bases. J gave up 9 bases and V 0 bases, and 6 bases lay outside the gene matches. The CDR3 consists of 15 residues. Germline assignment: CDR1 SGHRS and CDR2 YFSETQ. CDR3 sequence (DNA): TGCGCCAGCAGCTTGGATGCGGGACTAGCGAGTGAGCAGTTCTTC. Protein product: CASSLDAGLASEQFF. Full variable domain (remainder filled in from reference TRBV5-1 and TRBJ2-1): KAGVTQTPRYLIKTRGQQVTLSCSPISGHRSVSWYQQTPGQGLQFLFEYFSETQRNKGNFPGRFSGRQFSNSRSEMNVSTLELGDSALYLCASSLDAGLASEQFFGPGTRLTVL.

This chain links TRBV30 with TRBJ2-3; 9 bases agree with TRBD2. The CDR3 runs 14 residues. CDR1 is GTSNPN, CDR2 SVGIG, per germline (reference sequence). V dropped 7 bases and J dropped 3; count of bases not matched to a gene: 8. This CDR3 is CASSGGPRTDTQYF. DNA of the CDR3: TGTGCCTCAAGCGGGGGGCCGCGAACAGATACGCAGTATTTT.

This clone was found a few times. This sequence joins TRBV4-1 and TRBJ1-2, with D tentatively TRBD1 (5 bases). The ends were cut back, 8 bases at V and 3 bases at J, with 22 bases in the middle. The CDR3 covers 16 residues. Germline values: CDR1 MGHRA, CDR2 YSYEKL. The CDR3: CASRGERRLGDYGYTF. In DNA form, the CDR3 reads TGCGCCAGCCGGGGGGAGAGACGTTTGGGGGACTATGGCTACACCTTC.

V gene TRBV6-1 combines with J gene TRBJ2-3; D call uncertain. V was trimmed by 7 bases and J by 0 bases, leaving 2 bases between them. Germline V gene sequence: CDR1 MNHNS, CDR2 SASEGT. CDR3 length: 11 residues. Here the CDR3 reads CASISTDTQYF. The CDR3 nucleotides are TGTGCCAGCATAAGCACAGATACGCAGTATTTT.

The V gene is TRBV6-1, the J gene TRBJ2-5; D gene ambiguous. The CDR3 contains 14 residues. The V gene lost 6 bases and the J gene lost 0 bases, with 11 bases spanning the gap. Per the germline V gene, CDR1 is MNHNS and CDR2 is SASEGT. CDR3 DNA sequence: TGTGCCAGCAGCCCCGACTGGTACCAAGAGACCCAGTACTTC. Translated, it gives CASSPDWYQETQYF.

V is TRBV7-2 and J is TRBJ1-1; D gene unclear. V was pared by 1 base and J by 4 bases, with 7 bases between. Germline V gene data show CDR1 as SGHTA and CDR2 as FQGNSA. This CDR3 has 13 residues. The CDR3 region has the DNA TGTGCCAGCAGCTTAGATGAAGCCACTGAAGCTTTCTTT. Translation: CASSLDEATEAFF. Complete variable domain (other parts from reference TRBV7-2 and TRBJ1-1): GAGVSQSPSNKVTEKGKDVELRCDPISGHTALYWYRQSLGQGLEFLIYFQGNSAPDKSGLPSDRFSAERTGGSVSTLTIQRTQQEDSAVYLCASSLDEATEAFFGQGTRLTVV.

DNA for the CDR3: TGCGCCAGCAGCTTCCAGGCAGGCTCTGGAAACACCATATATTTT. This gives the protein CASSFQAGSGNTIYF. The rearrangement uses TRBV5-1 and TRBJ1-3; D uncertain. CDR3 length: 15 amino acids. The V gene's germline CDR1 is SGHRS and CDR2 YFSETQ. The V end lost 2 bases, the J end lost 0 bases, and 9 bases lay between the germline ends.

This clone was recorded once. The chain combines TRBV27 with TRBJ2-4, with 9 positions matching TRBD1. Germline CDR1 MNHEY, CDR2 SMNVEV (reference sequence). This CDR3 has 14 amino acids. Trimming removed 6 bases from V and 11 bases from J; junction bases left unmatched: 11. CDR3 in amino acids: CASSRWDRVHVQYF. The CDR3 nucleotides read TGTGCCAGCAGCCGGTGGGACAGGGTGCACGTTCAGTACTTC.

The chain employs TRBV6-1 and TRBJ2-6; tentative D call: TRBD1 (6 bases). This CDR3 has 16 residues. Trimming removed 3 bases at V and 4 bases at J, with 13 bases between. CDR1 and CDR2 from the germline V gene are MNHNS and SASEGT. Here the CDR3 reads CASSDLTGQGANVLTF. CDR3 nucleotide sequence: TGTGCCAGCAGTGACCTGACAGGACAGGGGGCCAACGTCCTGACTTTC.

This clone was seen once. The rearrangement joins TRBV10-1 to TRBJ1-1; TRBD1 might be the D (6 bases). The germline V and J ends were trimmed by 2 bases and 0 bases, with 16 bases remaining between them. The germline gives CDR1 WNHNN, CDR2 SYGVQD (reference sequence). The CDR3 is 17 residues long. The CDR3 sequence: CASSERGGRYLNTEAFF. DNA for the CDR3: TGCGCCAGCAGTGAGAGGGGGGGTAGGTACCTGAACACTGAAGCTTTCTTT.

Regarding this clone: One end of the junction is discordant with germline, which a read error may explain. The chain links TRBV7-9 to TRBJ1-2; a possible D gene is TRBD1 (5 bases). The CDR3 contains 13 residues. CDR1 and CDR2 (germline): SEHNR, FQNEAQ (reference sequence). This CDR3 is CSSSLTGDGGYTF. The CDR3 DNA reads TGTTCCAGCAGCTTGACGGGGGACGGCGGCTACACCTTC.

The V and J genes are TRBV5-1 and TRBJ2-1, with D possibly being TRBD1 (6 bases). Deletions cut 3 bases from V and 11 bases from J, with 18 bases between. CDR3 length equals 14 residues. CDR1 is SGHRS and CDR2 is YFSETQ in the germline V gene. For the CDR3, the DNA is TGCGCCAGCAGCTCGGAAGGACAGACAACAAAGCAGTTCTTC. This codes for CASSSEGQTTKQFF. Full variable domain (missing parts from reference TRBV5-1 and TRBJ2-1): KAGVTQTPRYLIKTRGQQVTLSCSPISGHRSVSWYQQTPGQGLQFLFEYFSETQRNKGNFPGRFSGRQFSNSRSEMNVSTLELGDSALYLCASSSEGQTTKQFFGPGTRLTVL.

The chain joins TRBV2 to TRBJ2-5; D is perhaps TRBD1 (6 bases). This CDR3 is built from 15 residues. V lost 0 bases, J lost 5 bases, and 13 bases lay in between. Germline values: CDR1 SNHLY, CDR2 FYNNEI. CDR3 DNA: TGTGCCAGCAGTGAAGCGCCCAGGGGTGGGGAGACCCAGTACTTC. This translates into CASSEAPRGGETQYF.

The genes are TRBV7-6 and TRBJ2-1; TRBD1 agrees at 8 bases. CDR1 and CDR2 from the germline V gene are SGHVS and FNYEAQ. The CDR3 totals 15 residues. The V segment lost 3 bases and the J segment 4 bases; nucleotides outside the gene matches: 5. CDR3 region: CASSFSGQGYNEQFF. Written as DNA, the CDR3 is TGTGCCAGCAGCTTCTCCGGACAGGGTTACAATGAGCAGTTCTTC.